A few counts support the clone carrying this T cell receptor (beta chain). These data are taken from a study of T-cell reconstitution after alpha-beta-depleted transplantation in children. Unique molecular identifiers were built into the TCRbeta library. TCRdb re-called the PCR reads through MiXCR, storing one row per CDR3 protein. The sample yields 230,000 or so distinct CDR3 sequences, 12% seen once. This CDR3 is built from 14 residues. The germline V and J ends were trimmed by 5 bases and 4 bases, with 15 bases remaining between them. Germline V gene data show CDR1 as MNHEY and CDR2 as SMNVEV (reference sequence).

The chain joins TRBV27 to TRBJ2-7, with D tentatively TRBD2 (6 bases). The source material was PBMCs from the stem cell graft donor, sampled from the stem cell graft. This receptor was taken from a human donor who donated a stem cell graft to a child with acute lymphoblastic leukemia. CDR3 DNA: TGTGCCAGCAGTGTCGGGGGACCTCCTTACGAGCAGTACTTC. Translated: CASSVGGPPYEQYF.